The present entry profiles one T cell receptor beta chain with its context. The target antigen is unknown. The record originates from a study of T-cell reconstitution after alpha-beta-depleted transplantation in children. Points from the study as a whole: Expanded graft clones numbering several hundred reportedly gave rise to alpha-beta T cells about two months after transplant.

A library of TCRbeta sequences, prepared with unique molecular identifiers, was generated. TCRdb re-called the PCR reads through MiXCR, storing one row per CDR3 protein. The sample includes a few hundred thousand distinct CDR3 sequences, approximately 23% of them seen just once. This TCR was recovered from a male patient aged 10-17 years who had a stem cell transplant for acute lymphoblastic leukemia, so the T cells may come from the graft donor. Sample: PBMCs, mostly from graft donor cells, taken 180 days after TCRalphabeta/CD19-depleted stem cell transplant.

The CDR3 is CASSLERGNTEAFF. CDR3 nucleotide sequence: TGTGCCAGCAGCTTAGAGAGGGGGAACACTGAAGCTTTCTTT. V and J are TRBV7-8 and TRBJ1-1, with D perhaps TRBD1 (5 bases). The CDR3 is 14 amino acids. V was cut by 1 base and J by 1 base, with 7 bases left in between. Looked up from germline, CDR1 is SGHVS and CDR2 is FQNEAQ.